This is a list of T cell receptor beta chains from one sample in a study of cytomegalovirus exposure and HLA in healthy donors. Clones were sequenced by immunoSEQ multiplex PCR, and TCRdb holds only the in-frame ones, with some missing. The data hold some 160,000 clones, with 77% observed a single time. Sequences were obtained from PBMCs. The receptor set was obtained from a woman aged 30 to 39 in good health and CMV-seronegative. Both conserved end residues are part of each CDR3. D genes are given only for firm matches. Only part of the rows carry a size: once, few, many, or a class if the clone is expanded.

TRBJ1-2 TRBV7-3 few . CASSPGGWGGYTF TGTGCCAGCAGCCCCGGCGGGTGGGGTGGCTACACCTTC
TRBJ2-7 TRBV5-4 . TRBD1 CASSSGQTYEQYF TGTGCCAGCAGCTCGGGACAGACCTACGAGCAGTACTTC
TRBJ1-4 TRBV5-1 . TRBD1 CASSLSVTTGTDEKLFF TGCGCCAGCAGCTTGTCCGTCACGACAGGGACGGACGAAAAACTGTTTTTT
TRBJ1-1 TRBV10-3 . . CAISESSGMNTEAFF TGTGCCATCAGTGAGTCGTCAGGGATGAACACTGAAGCTTTCTTT
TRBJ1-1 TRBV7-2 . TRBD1 CASSLQGAVNTEAFF TGTGCCAGCAGCCTACAGGGGGCTGTGAACACTGAAGCTTTCTTT
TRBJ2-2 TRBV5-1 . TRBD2 CASSWSSGDTGELFF TGCGCCAGCAGTTGGTCTAGCGGGGACACCGGGGAGCTGTTTTTT
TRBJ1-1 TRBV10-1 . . CASSESQENTEAFF TGCGCCAGCAGTGAGTCTCAGGAGAACACTGAAGCTTTCTTT
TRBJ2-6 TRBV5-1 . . CASRQGQPSGANVLTF TGCGCCAGCAGGCAGGGACAACCTTCTGGGGCCAACGTCCTGACTTTC
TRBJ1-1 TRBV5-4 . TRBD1 CASSLDTGQGTEAFF TGTGCCAGCAGCTTGGATACGGGACAGGGGACTGAAGCTTTCTTT
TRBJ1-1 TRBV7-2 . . CASSLTVNTEAFF TGTGCCAGCAGCTTGACAGTGAACACTGAAGCTTTCTTT
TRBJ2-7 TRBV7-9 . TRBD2 CASSDSGGAYEQYF TGTGCCAGCTCGGATAGCGGGGGTGCCTACGAGCAGTACTTC
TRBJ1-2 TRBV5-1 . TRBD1 CASSLSVTRQGVYGYTF TGCGCCAGCAGCTTGTCGGTTACGAGACAGGGTGTCTATGGCTACACCTTC
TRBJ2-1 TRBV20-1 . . CSAKANEQFF TGCAGTGCTAAAGCGAATGAGCAGTTCTTC
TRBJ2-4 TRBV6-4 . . CASSAGGEGLKNIQYF TGTGCCAGCAGTGCTGGCGGTGAGGGATTAAAAAACATTCAGTACTTC
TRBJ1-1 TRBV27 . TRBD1 CASHVQGASNTEAFF TGTGCCAGCCATGTCCAGGGGGCGTCGAACACTGAAGCTTTCTTT
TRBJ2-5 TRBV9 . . CASSPGFSAQYF TGTGCCAGCAGCCCCGGGTTTTCGGCCCAGTACTTC